The clone carrying this T cell receptor beta chain was observed once. Its antigen is not known. Relative to the germline gene, one junction end is altered; a read error may explain this. These data are taken from a study of tumor-infiltrating lymphocytes in primary liver carcinoma. At the level of the study: Tumor lesions were T1-T3 N0M0 and spanned roughly 4.2 to 11 cm. Study-wide findings and caveats: Significantly greater top-250-clone fractions characterized tumors relative to blood (p = 0.039). The samples were not sorted (they were bulk), so CD4+ and CD8+ repertoires were not compared.

A primer in the constant region served to generate TCR beta cDNA from approximately 500 ng of total RNA. Slightly modified ARM-PCR, run as three nested multiplex PCR rounds, produced the TCR beta libraries. Researchers ran the first two PCR rounds for approximately 10 cycles each with TRBV1-TRBV30 forward primers and a C-beta reverse primer. TCRdb itself ran the multiplex PCR reads through MiXCR, one entry per CDR3 protein. The sample carries about 300,000 distinct CDR3 sequences, around three fifths recorded once. The CDR3 loop spans 17 amino acids. Per the germline V gene, CDR1 is SGHNT and CDR2 is YENEEA. Researchers drew blood RNA from unsorted whole blood and extracted germline DNA as well.

The sample taken for sequencing was peripheral blood. The receptor's source is a man aged 35 to 55 with primary liver carcinoma and hepatitis B virus infection. V and J are TRBV11-3 and TRBJ1-5; D gene ambiguous. Written as DNA, the CDR3 is TGTGCCGGCAGCACCCTCTGCAGTGAAATGAGCAATCAGCCCCAGCATTTT. Translation: CAGSTLCSEMSNQPQHF.